The sequence of this T cell receptor (beta chain) was determined in a study of blood T cell repertoires in COVID-19. Repertoires were generated with immunoSEQ multiplex PCR, while TCRdb's copy carries only in-frame clones and drops some. The repertoire holds roughly 400,000 clones, with around nine tenths as singletons. CDR1 is SGHDN, CDR2 FVKESK, per germline. Trimming took off 1 base at V and 0 bases at J, with 12 bases between the two ends. CDR3 size: 16 residues. This chain links TRBV14 with TRBJ1-2; no firm D call. This TCR came from a woman in her fifties or sixties who had recovered from COVID-19. Source material: PBMCs or T cells enriched from blood (not recorded which). Here the CDR3 DNA reads TGTGCCAGCAGCCAAGCTGTGACTGTAGCTAACTATGGCTACACCTTC. Amino acids: CASSQAVTVANYGYTF.